This T cell receptor (beta chain) comes out of a study of T cell responses to AZD1222 COVID-19 vaccine. Study-level information: Second doses were pooled across both intervals (about 4 or about 12 weeks).

Method: immunoSEQ multiplex PCR; TCRdb's copy keeps in-frame clones and lacks some. Counted here are some 140,000 clones, about 87% occurring once; the ten biggest clones make up 3% to 3.5%. Germline CDR1 LNHNV, CDR2 YYDKDF (reference sequence). The CDR3 contains 13 residues. V was pared by 9 bases and J by 4 bases, with 5 bases of the junction left unmatched. On this clone itself: Its specificity is unknown.

Overall study results and limits: Most donors were white British, females outnumbered males, and clonal diversity was possibly underestimated.

Source: peripheral blood, taken on day 0 of AZD1222 vaccination. V usage is TRBV15 and J usage is TRBJ1-5; TRBD1 agrees at 8 bases. This receptor was taken from an adult in good health. CDR3 DNA sequence: TGTGCCACGAGGCGACAGGGGAATCAGCCCCAGCATTTT. Its translation is CATRRQGNQPQHF.